Shown below are 29 T cell receptor beta chains from a single sample sequenced in a study of naive and memory T cell subsets. General study results and limits: A few larger clonotypes appeared in naive repertoires, especially CD8, possibly memory cells re-expressing CD45RA.

The beta constant-region primer was an equimolar mix of two oligonucleotides covering TRBC1 and TRBC2. Four rounds of PCR amplified the ligated cDNA using nested alpha and beta constant-region primers plus SP2. TCRdb reprocessed the UMI-ligation and nested PCR reads via MiXCR and lists one record per CDR3 protein. The sample has over 110,000 distinct CDR3 sequences, approximately 20% seen once. Their antigen targets remain unknown. Sequencing was carried out using naive CD8+ T cells from blood. These receptors all stem from a human donor in good health.

This clonotype was counted a few times. The chain recombines TRBV4-1 with TRBJ2-1; D not resolved. The CDR3 consists of 16 residues. Per the germline V gene, CDR1 is MGHRA and CDR2 is YSYEKL. With 0 bases removed from V and 0 bases from J, the gap between germline ends came to 9 bases. CDR3 nucleotide sequence: TGCGCCAGCAGCCAAGAAGTTGCAAGCTCCTACAATGAGCAGTTCTTC. It encodes CASSQEVASSYNEQFF.

V and J are TRBV27 and TRBJ2-1; 9 nucleotides agree with TRBD1. J was trimmed by 16 bases and V by 4 bases; bases with no gene match: 11. The germline gives CDR1 MNHEY, CDR2 SMNVEV (reference sequence). This CDR3 spans 13 amino acids. The CDR3 loop reads CASSSLRDRDVFF. The CDR3 DNA is TGTGCCAGCAGTTCCCTCCGGGACAGGGATGTATTCTTC.

The rearrangement joins TRBV12-3 or TRBV12-4 to TRBJ2-5; D is uncertain. V shed 6 bases and J shed 5 bases, with 7 bases lying between them. This CDR3 comprises 11 residues. The CDR3 nucleotides are TGTGCCAGCAGCGGGTCTGAGACCCAGTACTTC. This sequence encodes CASSGSETQYF.

The J gene is TRBJ2-5, the V gene TRBV10-3; D could derive from TRBD1 or TRBD2 (5 bases each). This CDR3 has 15 amino acids. The germline gives CDR1 ENHRY, CDR2 SYGVKD. The V end lost 3 bases, the J end lost 5 bases, and 16 bases lay between the germline ends. CDR3 DNA: TGTGCCATCAGTGACCCTACGGGACCCGGGGAGACCCAGTACTTC. It yields the protein CAISDPTGPGETQYF.

The rearrangement links TRBV24-1 to TRBJ2-1; D may be TRBD2 (5 bases). This CDR3 has 13 residues. Trimming stripped 3 bases from V and 7 bases from J, with 9 bases between. Per germline, CDR1 KGHDR and CDR2 SFDVKD. CDR3 DNA: TGTGCCACCAGTGATCTGCGGAGGAATGAGCAGTTCTTC. Translated: CATSDLRRNEQFF.

This clonotype was recorded only once. The V call is TRBV12-3 or TRBV12-4, the J call TRBJ2-7; D remains ambiguous. Trimming stripped 3 bases from V and 2 bases from J, with 5 bases between. The CDR3 is made up of 12 amino acids. CDR3 coding DNA: TGTGCCAGCAGTTTCGTTCCCTACGAGCAGTACTTC. Its translation is CASSFVPYEQYF.

This clonotype was observed a handful of times. The V gene is TRBV9, the J gene TRBJ2-3; D is perhaps TRBD2 (5 bases). The CDR3 loop spans 16 amino acids. Trimming pared 0 bases from V and 5 bases from J, leaving 16 bases between. Germline CDR1 is SGDLS and CDR2 is YYNGEE. As DNA, the CDR3 is TGTGCCAGCAGCGTAGAGAACGGGAAAAATGAAGATACGCAGTATTTT. Encoded protein: CASSVENGKNEDTQYF.

This sequence joins TRBV29-1 and TRBJ2-7, with 11 bases identical to TRBD1. Germline V gene sequence: CDR1 SQVTM, CDR2 ANQGSEA. CDR3 size: 13 residues. Germline trimming cut 3 bases from V and 7 bases from J; bases unmatched to any gene: 5. CDR3 in amino acids: CSVEAGQGDEQYF. In DNA, the CDR3 is TGCAGCGTTGAGGCGGGACAGGGGGATGAGCAGTACTTC.

The chain joins TRBV7-8 to TRBJ2-1; 10 nucleotides agree with TRBD2. V was clipped by 5 bases and J by 10 bases; unmatched bases: 11. Germline CDR1 reads SGHVS; CDR2 reads FQNEAQ. The CDR3 totals 15 residues. The CDR3 reads CASSENLAGVGEQFF. CDR3 coding DNA: TGTGCCAGCAGCGAAAATCTAGCGGGAGTAGGCGAGCAGTTCTTC.

V usage is TRBV7-6 and J usage is TRBJ2-7; the D is unclear. This CDR3 comprises 17 residues. Germline V gene data show CDR1 as SGHVS and CDR2 as FNYEAQ. Trimming stripped 1 base from V and 0 bases from J, with 16 bases between. CDR3 sequence reads: CASSLGEGRAYSYEQYF. CDR3 nucleotides: TGTGCCAGCAGCTTAGGAGAAGGGCGCGCTTACTCCTACGAGCAGTACTTC.

This clonotype was detected only a few times. V and J are TRBV6-5 and TRBJ1-5; tentatively, D is TRBD1 (5 bases). Trimming cost V 0 bases and J 4 bases, with 7 bases left between them. CDR3 size: 14 residues. Germline lookup yields CDR1 MNHEY and CDR2 SVGAGI. This chain's CDR3 is CASSYSRGNQPQHF. For the CDR3, the DNA is TGTGCCAGCAGTTACTCGCGGGGGAATCAGCCCCAGCATTTT.

The J gene is TRBJ2-7, the V gene TRBV29-1; D may correspond to TRBD1 or TRBD2 (6 bases each). Germline loops: CDR1 SQVTM, CDR2 ANQGSEA. CDR3 length equals 12 residues. The ends were cut back, 4 bases at V and 3 bases at J, with 10 bases in the middle. CDR3 sequence (DNA): TGCAGCGTTGTAGGGGGGTACTACGAGCAGTACTTC. Translation gives CSVVGGYYEQYF.

This clonotype was recorded a few times. J is TRBJ2-7 and V is TRBV7-6, with a possible D match to TRBD1 (5 bases). The CDR3 is 16 residues long. Germline lookup yields CDR1 SGHVS and CDR2 FNYEAQ. The V end was cut by 5 bases, the J end by 3 bases, with 20 bases between. CDR3 amino acids: CASSEDDRPIHYEQYF. CDR3 DNA sequence: TGTGCCAGCAGCGAAGACGACAGACCTATCCACTACGAGCAGTACTTC. The full variable domain, completed using reference TRBV7-6 and TRBJ2-7, is GAGVSQSPRYKVTKRGQDVALRCDPISGHVSLYWYRQALGQGPEFLTYFNYEAQQDKSGLPNDRFSAERPEGSISTLTIQRTEQRDSAMYRCASSEDDRPIHYEQYFGPGTRLTVT.

This clonotype was seen more than once but under ten times. The chain uses TRBV30 and TRBJ2-7; 9 bases match TRBD1. CDR3 length equals 13 residues. Germline V lookup: CDR1 GTSNPN, CDR2 SVGIG (reference sequence). V gave up 5 bases and J gave up 3 bases; unmatched junction bases: 5. CDR3 bases: TGTGCCTGGGCTCCGGGACAGGGCTACGAGCAGTACTTC. As protein: CAWAPGQGYEQYF.

The table lists this clonotype with a few counts. The chain carries TRBV28 and TRBJ2-3; 11 bases fit TRBD1. Germline CDR1 is MDHEN and CDR2 is SYDVKM. This CDR3 has 16 residues. V lost 5 bases and J lost 3; bases outside the gene matches: 7. CDR3 sequence (DNA): TGTGCCAGCAGTCTCGGACAGGGGGCCTTGACAGATACGCAGTATTTT. Protein: CASSLGQGALTDTQYF. Together with reference TRBV28 and TRBJ2-3, the CDR3 gives the full variable domain: DVKVTQSSRYLVKRTGEKVFLECVQDMDHENMFWYRQDPGLGLRLIYFSYDVKMKEKGDIPEGYSVSREKKERFSLILESASTNQTSMYLCASSLGQGALTDTQYFGPGTRLTVL.

This clonotype was picked up many times. One junction end disagrees with the germline gene, perhaps due to a read error. V and J are TRBV5-1 and TRBJ1-1; D is uncertain. The CDR3 has 13 residues. The V gene's germline CDR1 is SGHRS and CDR2 YFSETQ. This chain's CDR3 is CASSLAVGTEAFF. The CDR3, as DNA: TGTGCCAGCAGCTTGGCTGTAGGCACTGAAGCTTTCTTT.

Written as DNA, the CDR3 is TGCAGCGCCGTCAGCACCGGGGAGCTGTTTTTT. This translates into CSAVSTGELFF. The genes are TRBV29-1 and TRBJ2-2; D is undetermined. Per germline, CDR1 SQVTM and CDR2 ANQGSEA. The CDR3 is 11 residues long. Trimming cost V 7 bases and J 4 bases, with 7 bases left between them.

The CDR3 loop is CASRPGQGKDEQFF. CDR3 coding DNA: TGTGCCAGCAGACCGGGACAGGGAAAGGATGAGCAGTTCTTC. This sequence joins TRBV25-1 and TRBJ2-1; 9 nucleotides agree with TRBD1. This CDR3 is 14 amino acids long. J was trimmed by 8 bases and V by 6 bases; bases with no gene match: 8. The V gene's germline CDR1 is MGHDK and CDR2 SYGVNS.

This clonotype was detected only a few times. The chain has TRBV29-1 and TRBJ2-7; D is unresolved. Germline V gene lookup returns CDR1 SQVTM and CDR2 ANQGSEA. Trimming left V 5 bases short and J 4 bases short, with 12 bases between. The CDR3 totals 12 residues. The CDR3 spells CSVSRSDYEQYF. For the CDR3, the DNA is TGCAGCGTTTCGCGCTCTGATTACGAGCAGTACTTC.

The rearrangement joins TRBV2 to TRBJ2-7; D is possibly TRBD1 (6 bases). This CDR3 has 13 amino acids. Looked up from germline, CDR1 is SNHLY and CDR2 is FYNNEI. The V and J ends lost 8 bases and 0 bases respectively, with 11 bases between them. CDR3 bases: TGTGCCAGCCCCAGGGGTAGCTCCTACGAGCAGTACTTC. As protein: CASPRGSSYEQYF.

This clonotype was observed a few times. The V and J genes are TRBV2 and TRBJ2-1, with 8 bases aligning to TRBD2. Germline-derived CDR1 and CDR2 are SNHLY and FYNNEI. CDR3 size: 17 residues. The trim removed 6 bases at V and 1 base at J, leaving 11 bases unmatched. The CDR3 is CASSPLTGTRSYNEQFF. The DNA of the CDR3 is TGTGCCAGCAGCCCATTAACCGGGACTAGATCCTACAATGAGCAGTTCTTC.

This clonotype was observed a handful of times. The chain joins TRBV15 to TRBJ2-7; D ambiguous. Trimming cost V 7 bases and J 0 bases, with 10 bases left between them. There are 13 residues in the CDR3. Germline values: CDR1 LNHNV, CDR2 YYDKDF (reference sequence). The CDR3 nucleotides are TGTGCCACCACGGCCACCTACTCCTACGAGCAGTACTTC. Its protein is CATTATYSYEQYF.

This clonotype was detected only a few times. The chain carries TRBV16 and TRBJ2-7; D possibly corresponds to TRBD1 (6 bases). Germline CDR1 KGHSY, CDR2 FQNENV. The V and J ends lost 0 bases and 9 bases respectively, with 15 bases between them. The CDR3 covers 14 residues. CDR3 protein: CASSQSGALAGQYF. The CDR3 nucleotides read TGTGCCAGCAGCCAATCGGGGGCCCTAGCAGGGCAGTACTTC.

V is TRBV29-1 and J is TRBJ2-7; 8 bases agree with TRBD1. Germline V gene lookup returns CDR1 SQVTM and CDR2 ANQGSEA. The V gene end was trimmed by 4 bases and the J gene end by 4 bases; junction bases not matched to a gene: 9. The CDR3 runs to 14 residues. Here the CDR3 DNA reads TGCAGCGTTGGGGGGGACAGGTCGGGATACGAGCAGTACTTC. Its translation is CSVGGDRSGYEQYF.

V gene TRBV6-6 combines with J gene TRBJ2-1; TRBD2 might be the D (5 bases). This CDR3 is built from 15 residues. The germline V and J ends were trimmed by 7 bases and 3 bases, with 16 bases remaining between them. Germline values: CDR1 MNHNY, CDR2 SVGAGI (reference sequence). The CDR3 nucleotides are TGTGCCAGCAACGGAGCGGAGGCCCTCTACAATGAGCAGTTCTTC. Translation gives CASNGAEALYNEQFF.

This chain links TRBV5-6 with TRBJ2-5; D tentatively reads TRBD1 or TRBD2 (6 bases each). CDR1 and CDR2 (germline): SGHDT, YYEEEE. This CDR3 comprises 15 residues. Trimming cost V 4 bases and J 5 bases, with 18 bases left between them. CDR3 DNA: TGTGCCAGCAGCCCTCCGAGGGGGGCACGGGAGACCCAGTACTTC. Translation gives CASSPPRGARETQYF.

The chain links TRBV3-1 to TRBJ2-7; tentative D call: TRBD2 (5 bases). The CDR3 covers 18 residues. Germline V gene sequence: CDR1 LGHDT, CDR2 YNNKEL (reference sequence). Trimming left V 0 bases short and J 0 bases short, with 18 bases between. CDR3 amino acids: CASSQDRPSGPASYEQYF. DNA for the CDR3: TGTGCCAGCAGCCAAGACCGGCCCAGCGGCCCGGCCTCCTACGAGCAGTACTTC.

This clonotype appeared a few times. The rearrangement joins TRBV27 to TRBJ2-7; 9 bases align to TRBD1. V was clipped by 0 bases and J by 6 bases; unmatched bases: 6. Germline-derived CDR1 and CDR2 are MNHEY and SMNVEV (reference sequence). The CDR3 has 15 residues. The CDR3 nucleotides read TGTGCCAGCAGTTTATCAGCGGGACAGGGTTTCGAGCAGTACTTC. Its protein product is CASSLSAGQGFEQYF.

This chain connects TRBV5-1 to TRBJ1-1; TRBD1 matches 8 bases. V was clipped by 3 bases and J by 10 bases; unmatched bases: 2. This CDR3 has 11 residues. The germline V gene encodes CDR1 SGHRS and CDR2 YFSETQ. The CDR3 loop is CASSSGGRAFF. CDR3 bases: TGCGCCAGCAGCTCAGGGGGCAGAGCTTTCTTT.